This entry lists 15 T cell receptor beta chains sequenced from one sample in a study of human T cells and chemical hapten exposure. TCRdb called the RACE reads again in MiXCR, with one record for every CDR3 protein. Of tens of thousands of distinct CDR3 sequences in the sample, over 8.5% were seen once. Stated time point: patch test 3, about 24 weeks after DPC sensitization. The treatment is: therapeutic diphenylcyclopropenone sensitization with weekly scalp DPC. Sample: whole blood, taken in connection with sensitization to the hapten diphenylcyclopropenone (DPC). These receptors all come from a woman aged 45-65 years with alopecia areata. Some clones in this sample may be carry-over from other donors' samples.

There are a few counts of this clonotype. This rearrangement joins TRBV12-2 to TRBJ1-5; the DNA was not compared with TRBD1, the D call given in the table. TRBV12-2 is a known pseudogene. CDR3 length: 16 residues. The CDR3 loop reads CASRPNISGQSQPQHF. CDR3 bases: TGTGCAAGTCGCCCTAATATTTCGGGACAGTCACAGCCCCAGCATTTT.

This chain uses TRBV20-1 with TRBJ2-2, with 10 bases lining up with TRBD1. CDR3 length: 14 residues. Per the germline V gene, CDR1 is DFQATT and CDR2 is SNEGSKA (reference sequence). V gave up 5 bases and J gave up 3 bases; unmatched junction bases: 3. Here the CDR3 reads CSALDRGHTGELFF. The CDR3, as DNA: TGCAGTGCTCTTGACAGGGGGCACACCGGGGAGCTGTTTTTT.

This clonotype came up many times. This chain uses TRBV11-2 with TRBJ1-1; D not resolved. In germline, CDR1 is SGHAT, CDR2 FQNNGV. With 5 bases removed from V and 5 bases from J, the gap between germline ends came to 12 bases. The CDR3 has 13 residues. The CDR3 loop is CASSLHLWTEAFF. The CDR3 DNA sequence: TGTGCCAGCAGCCTACACTTGTGGACTGAAGCTTTCTTT.

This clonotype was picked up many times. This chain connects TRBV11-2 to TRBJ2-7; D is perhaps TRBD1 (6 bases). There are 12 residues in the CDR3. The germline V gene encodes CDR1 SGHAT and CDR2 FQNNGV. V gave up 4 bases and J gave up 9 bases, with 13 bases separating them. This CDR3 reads CASSSDSFRQYF. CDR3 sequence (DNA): TGTGCCAGCAGCTCGGACAGTTTTCGGCAGTACTTC.

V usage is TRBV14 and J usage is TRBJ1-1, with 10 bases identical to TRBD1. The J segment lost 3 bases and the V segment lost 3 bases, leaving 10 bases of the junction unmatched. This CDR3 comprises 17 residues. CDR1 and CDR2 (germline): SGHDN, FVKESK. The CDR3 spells CASSHRGQGIRDTEAFF. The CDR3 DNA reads TGTGCCAGCAGCCATAGGGGACAGGGGATTCGGGACACTGAAGCTTTCTTT.

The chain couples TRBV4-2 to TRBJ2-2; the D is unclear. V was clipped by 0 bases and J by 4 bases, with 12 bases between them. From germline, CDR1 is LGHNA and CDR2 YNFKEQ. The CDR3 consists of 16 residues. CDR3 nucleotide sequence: TGTGCCAGCAGCCAAGATTTGAGCACGAGCACCGGGGAGCTGTTTTTT. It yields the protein CASSQDLSTSTGELFF.

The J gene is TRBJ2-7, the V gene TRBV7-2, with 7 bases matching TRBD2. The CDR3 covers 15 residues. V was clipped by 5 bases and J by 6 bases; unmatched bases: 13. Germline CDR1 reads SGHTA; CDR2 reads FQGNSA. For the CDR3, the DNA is TGTGCCAGCAGCCCAGGACTAGTAGTATTAGGCGAGCAGTACTTC. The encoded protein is CASSPGLVVLGEQYF.

The CDR3 reads CASSPHPGQRSNTEAFF. Written as DNA, the CDR3 is TGTGCCAGCAGCCCCCACCCGGGACAGCGGTCGAACACTGAAGCTTTCTTT. V usage is TRBV3-1 and J usage is TRBJ1-1, with TRBD1 identical over 7 bases. Germline lookup yields CDR1 LGHDT and CDR2 YNNKEL (reference sequence). This CDR3 has 17 residues. The J segment lost 1 base and the V segment lost 4 bases, leaving 12 bases of the junction unmatched.

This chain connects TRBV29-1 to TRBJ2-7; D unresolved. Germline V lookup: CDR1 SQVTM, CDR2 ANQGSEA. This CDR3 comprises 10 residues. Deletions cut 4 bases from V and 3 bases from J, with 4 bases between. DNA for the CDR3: TGCAGCGTTGCCGACTACGAGCAGTACTTC. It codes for CSVADYEQYF.

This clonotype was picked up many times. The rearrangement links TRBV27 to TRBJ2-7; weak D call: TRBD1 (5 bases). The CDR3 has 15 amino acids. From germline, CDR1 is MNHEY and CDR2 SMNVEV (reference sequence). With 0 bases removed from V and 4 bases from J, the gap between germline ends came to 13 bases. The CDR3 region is CASSLSTQGLYEQYF. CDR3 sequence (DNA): TGTGCCAGCAGTTTATCGACGCAGGGTCTATACGAGCAGTACTTC.

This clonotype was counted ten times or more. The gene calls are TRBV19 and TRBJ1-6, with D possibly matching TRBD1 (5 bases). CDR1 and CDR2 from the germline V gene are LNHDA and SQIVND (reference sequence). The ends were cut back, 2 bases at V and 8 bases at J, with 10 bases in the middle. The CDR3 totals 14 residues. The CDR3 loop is CASSIRGSDSPLHF. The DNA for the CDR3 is TGTGCCAGTAGTATACGGGGGAGTGATTCACCCCTCCACTTT.

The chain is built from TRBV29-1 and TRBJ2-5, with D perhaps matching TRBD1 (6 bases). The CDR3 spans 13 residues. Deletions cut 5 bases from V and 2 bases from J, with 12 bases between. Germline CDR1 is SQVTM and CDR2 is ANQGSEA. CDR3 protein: CSVLDSLQETQYF. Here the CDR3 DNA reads TGCAGCGTTTTGGACAGCCTGCAAGAGACCCAGTACTTC.

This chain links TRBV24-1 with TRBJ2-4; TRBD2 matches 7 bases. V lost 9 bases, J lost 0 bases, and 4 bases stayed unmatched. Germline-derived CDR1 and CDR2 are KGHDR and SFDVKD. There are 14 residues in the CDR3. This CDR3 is CATSAGIAKNIQYF. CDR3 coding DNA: TGTGCCACCTCAGCGGGAATAGCCAAAAACATTCAGTACTTC.

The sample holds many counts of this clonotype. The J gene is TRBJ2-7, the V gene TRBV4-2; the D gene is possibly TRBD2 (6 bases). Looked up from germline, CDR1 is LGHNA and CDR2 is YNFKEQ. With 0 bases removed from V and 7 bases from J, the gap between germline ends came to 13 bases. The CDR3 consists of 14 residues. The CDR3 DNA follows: TGTGCCAGCAGCCAAGACGGCGGGGCGCGGGAGCAGTACTTC. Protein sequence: CASSQDGGAREQYF.

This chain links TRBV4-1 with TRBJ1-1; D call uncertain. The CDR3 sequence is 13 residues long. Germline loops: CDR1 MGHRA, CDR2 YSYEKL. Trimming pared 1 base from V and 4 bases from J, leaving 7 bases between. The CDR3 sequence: CASSQAASTEAFF. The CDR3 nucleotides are TGCGCCAGCAGCCAAGCTGCGAGCACTGAAGCTTTCTTT.